Below, 26 T cell receptor beta chains from the same sample are listed, as sequenced in a study of T cell responses to AZD1222 COVID-19 vaccine. Repertoires were generated with immunoSEQ multiplex PCR, while TCRdb's copy carries only in-frame clones and drops some. Here the sample spans about 78,000 clones, roughly 90% being singletons. The source material was peripheral blood, sampled on day 0 of AZD1222 vaccination. Receptors were obtained from an adult in good health.

This chain uses TRBV11-2 with TRBJ1-4; D might be TRBD1 (5 bases). The ends were cut back, 2 bases at V and 6 bases at J, with 10 bases in the middle. Germline V CDR1 and CDR2: SGHAT, FQNNGV. This CDR3 spans 14 amino acids. This chain's CDR3 is CASSLWGDHEKLFF. Here the CDR3 DNA reads TGTGCCAGCAGCTTATGGGGGGATCATGAAAAACTGTTTTTT.

The gene calls are TRBV27 and TRBJ2-7, with D hard to call. Per the germline V gene, CDR1 is MNHEY and CDR2 is SMNVEV (reference sequence). This CDR3 region has 11 residues. V shed 2 bases and J shed 4 bases, with 3 bases lying between them. As DNA, the CDR3 is TGTGCCAGCAGTTTAGGTTACGAGCAGTACTTC. This encodes CASSLGYEQYF.

This chain connects TRBV6-2 or TRBV6-3 to TRBJ2-5; D ambiguous. Per germline, CDR1 MNHEY and CDR2 SVGEGT. Trimming took 0 bases from V and 7 from J, leaving 12 bases between them. The CDR3 runs to 14 residues. The CDR3 DNA is TGTGCCAGCAGTTACTCGAAGGTCAGGCCGACCCAGTACTTC. It is translated as CASSYSKVRPTQYF.

This sequence joins TRBV21-1 and TRBJ1-2. TRBV21-1 is classified as a pseudogene. This CDR3 spans 17 amino acids. CDR3 residues: CASSRNGKGGVDGGYTF. CDR3 bases: TGTGCCAGCAGCCGAAATGGAAAAGGGGGGGTAGATGGTGGCTACACCTTC.

V and J are TRBV19 and TRBJ2-3; 9 bases map to TRBD2. The CDR3 consists of 16 residues. Germline V lookup: CDR1 LNHDA, CDR2 SQIVND (reference sequence). Trimming removed 3 bases from V and 2 bases from J; junction bases left unmatched: 6. This CDR3 is CASSMASGTHTDTQYF. CDR3 bases: TGTGCCAGTAGTATGGCTAGCGGGACGCACACAGATACGCAGTATTTT.

The chain links TRBV4-1 to TRBJ1-1, with 7 bases fitting TRBD1. The CDR3 sequence is 18 residues long. With 2 bases clipped from V and 2 bases from J, the junction kept 14 bases outside the gene matches. Per germline, CDR1 MGHRA and CDR2 YSYEKL. In DNA form, the CDR3 reads TGCGCCAGCAGCCAATTGGGTGGGCCGGGACAGCGAAACACTGAAGCTTTCTTT. Translation gives CASSQLGGPGQRNTEAFF.

This clone was detected once. The CDR3 DNA reads as TGTGCCAGCAGGGCGGGAGACTCTGGAAACACCATATATTTT. Translated: CASRAGDSGNTIYF. The chain links TRBV6-1 to TRBJ1-3; D is undetermined. Trimming cost V 6 bases and J 0 bases, with 9 bases left between them. Germline CDR1 reads MNHNS; CDR2 reads SASEGT. The CDR3 length is 14 residues.

Concerning this clone: Other DNA sequences in this sample translate to the same CDR3. The gene calls are TRBV18 and TRBJ1-5; D possibly corresponds to TRBD1 (5 bases). The ends were cut back, 2 bases at V and 5 bases at J, with 7 bases in the middle. The CDR3 sequence is 13 residues long. Germline lookup yields CDR1 KGHSH and CDR2 LQKENI. CDR3 sequence: CASSPGGDQPQHF. The CDR3 nucleotides read TGTGCCAGCTCACCAGGGGGGGATCAGCCCCAGCATTTT.

This chain joins TRBV5-1 and TRBJ1-2, with no clear D. V lost 4 bases, J lost 0 bases, and 13 bases lay in between. The germline CDR1 and CDR2 sequences are SGHRS and YFSETQ. The CDR3 has 15 amino acids. The chain's CDR3 is CASSPGGVSNYGYTF. CDR3 in DNA: TGCGCCAGCAGCCCAGGTGGGGTCTCTAACTATGGCTACACCTTC.

This chain connects TRBV6-6 to TRBJ2-3, with TRBD2 matching over 8 bases. Trimming cost V 5 bases and J 0 bases; bases outside gene matches: 7. The germline CDR1 and CDR2 sequences are MNHNY and SVGAGI (reference sequence). The CDR3 is made up of 16 amino acids. For the CDR3, the DNA is TGTGCCAGCAGTGGTGGGGCTAGCGGGAGCACAGATACGCAGTATTTT. This translates into CASSGGASGSTDTQYF.

The chain employs TRBV7-2 and TRBJ2-7, with D unclear. Trimming removed 5 bases at V and 3 bases at J, with 11 bases between. The CDR3 has 13 amino acids. Looked up from germline, CDR1 is SGHTA and CDR2 is FQGNSA. This CDR3 is CASSLTKNYEQYF. The CDR3 DNA is TGTGCCAGCAGCCTGACCAAAAACTACGAGCAGTACTTC. Based on the CDR3 plus reference TRBV7-2 and TRBJ2-7, the full variable domain is GAGVSQSPSNKVTEKGKDVELRCDPISGHTALYWYRQSLGQGLEFLIYFQGNSAPDKSGLPSDRFSAERTGGSVSTLTIQRTQQEDSAVYLCASSLTKNYEQYFGPGTRLTVT.

V and J are TRBV27 and TRBJ1-3; 8 bases fit TRBD1. V dropped 4 bases and J dropped 6; count of bases not matched to a gene: 2. The CDR3 spans 13 residues. The germline gives CDR1 MNHEY, CDR2 SMNVEV (reference sequence). CDR3 bases: TGTGCCAGCAGTTCCCAGGGGGCAAACACCATATATTTT. It is translated as CASSSQGANTIYF.

This sequence joins TRBV4-1 and TRBJ2-5; D not resolved. The V end was cut by 0 bases, the J end by 5 bases, with 7 bases between. Germline CDR1 is MGHRA and CDR2 is YSYEKL. This CDR3 is 13 amino acids long. CDR3 bases: TGCGCCAGCAGCCAAGATGTGTCGGAGACCCAGTACTTC. It specifies CASSQDVSETQYF.

The J gene is TRBJ1-4, the V gene TRBV29-1; D possibly corresponds to TRBD1 (5 bases). Germline CDR1 SQVTM, CDR2 ANQGSEA. V shed 6 bases and J shed 2 bases, with 13 bases lying between them. The CDR3 runs 14 residues. The CDR3 loop is CSVAPGFTNEKLFF. CDR3 nucleotides: TGCAGCGTGGCACCAGGGTTTACTAATGAAAAACTGTTTTTT.

This rearrangement joins TRBV5-4 to TRBJ2-2; 7 nucleotides line up with TRBD1. Germline V gives CDR1 SGHNT, CDR2 YYREEE (reference sequence). The V segment lost 0 bases and the J segment 2 bases; nucleotides outside the gene matches: 4. This CDR3 comprises 16 residues. The CDR3 coding sequence is TGTGCCAGCAGCTTGGAAGGGACAGTTAACACCGGGGAGCTGTTTTTT. Translated, it gives CASSLEGTVNTGELFF.

This clone appeared a few times. The chain combines TRBV7-9 with TRBJ2-1, with TRBD2 matching over 7 bases. The V and J ends lost 5 bases and 8 bases, in that order; junction bases with no gene match: 3. From germline, CDR1 is SEHNR and CDR2 FQNEAQ (reference sequence). There are 12 residues in the CDR3. The CDR3 loop is CASSRGRDEQFF. The CDR3 nucleotides are TGTGCCAGCAGCCGGGGGAGGGATGAGCAGTTCTTC.

This clone is a singleton in its sample. V and J are TRBV10-3 and TRBJ2-3; possible D gene TRBD1, 5 bases. From germline, CDR1 is ENHRY and CDR2 SYGVKD. Trimming took 2 bases from V and 3 from J, leaving 12 bases between them. This CDR3 contains 15 residues. The CDR3 sequence is CAISEGAPQTDTQYF. For the CDR3, the DNA is TGTGCCATCAGTGAGGGGGCACCTCAAACAGATACGCAGTATTTT.

This clone has a single count. The chain uses TRBV7-9 and TRBJ2-3; 16 positions agree with TRBD2. Germline lookup yields CDR1 SEHNR and CDR2 FQNEAQ (reference sequence). This CDR3 region has 17 residues. Trimming removed 4 bases from V and 6 bases from J; junction bases left unmatched: 7. This CDR3 is CASSSGTSGRARDTQYF. Here the CDR3 DNA reads TGTGCCAGCAGCTCCGGGACTAGCGGGAGGGCCCGCGATACGCAGTATTTT. The full variable domain, in which reference TRBV7-9 and TRBJ2-3 provide the parts outside the CDR3, is DTGVSQNPRHKITKRGQNVTFRCDPISEHNRLYWYRQTLGQGPEFLTYFQNEAQLEKSRLLSDRFSAERPKGSFSTLEIQRTEQGDSAMYLCASSSGTSGRARDTQYFGPGTRLTVL.

The J gene is TRBJ2-1, the V gene TRBV3-1 (or the pseudogene TRBV3-2); 7 bases map to TRBD2. CDR1 and CDR2 (germline): LGHDT, YNNKEL (reference sequence). This CDR3 has 13 residues. Germline trimming cut 8 bases from V and 10 bases from J; bases unmatched to any gene: 11. CDR3 nucleotide sequence: TGTGCCAGCGGGAGGGAAGGTAAGAGCGAGCAGTTCTTC. It encodes CASGREGKSEQFF.

The J gene is TRBJ1-3, the V gene TRBV4-3; maybe TRBD1 (6 bases). This CDR3 region has 19 residues. Per the germline V gene, CDR1 is LGHNA and CDR2 is YSLEER. The V and J ends lost 0 bases and 0 bases respectively, with 18 bases between them. CDR3 DNA sequence: TGCGCCAGCAGCCAAGACCCCACGACAGGTCTTGACTCTGGAAACACCATATATTTT. This encodes CASSQDPTTGLDSGNTIYF.

CDR3 residues: CASSLKSSGNTIYF. The CDR3, as DNA: TGTGCCAGCAGCTTAAAGAGCTCTGGAAACACCATATATTTT. This chain joins TRBV13 and TRBJ1-3, with D unresolved. Trimming stripped 2 bases from V and 0 bases from J, with 5 bases between. The CDR3 runs to 14 residues. Germline V lookup: CDR1 PRHDT, CDR2 FYEKMQ (reference sequence).

V usage is TRBV28 and J usage is TRBJ2-1; D not certain. Germline CDR1 is MDHEN and CDR2 is SYDVKM. V lost 4 bases to trimming and J lost 4 bases, with 17 bases between them. CDR3 length equals 16 residues. CDR3 bases: TGTGCCAGCAGTTACCCCACCAAGGGTATTTACAATGAGCAGTTCTTC. Translation: CASSYPTKGIYNEQFF. The full variable domain, with the rest looked up from reference TRBV28 and TRBJ2-1, is DVKVTQSSRYLVKRTGEKVFLECVQDMDHENMFWYRQDPGLGLRLIYFSYDVKMKEKGDIPEGYSVSREKKERFSLILESASTNQTSMYLCASSYPTKGIYNEQFFGPGTRLTVL.

This clone came up once. V and J are TRBV5-3 and TRBJ2-1, with 10 bases aligning to TRBD2. TRBV5-3 is an ORF, with its function uncertain. This CDR3 contains 15 residues. V gave up 2 bases and J gave up 3 bases; unmatched junction bases: 2. CDR3 sequence (DNA): TGTGCCAGAAGCTTAGGGACTAGCGACTACAATGAGCAGTTCTTC. Translation: CARSLGTSDYNEQFF.

The V and J genes are TRBV7-2 and TRBJ1-2; D gene uncertain. This CDR3 contains 14 residues. V dropped 5 bases and J dropped 1 base, with 11 bases sitting between them. Germline lookup yields CDR1 SGHTA and CDR2 FQGNSA. DNA for the CDR3: TGTGCCAGCAGCCCGAATACAGATAACTATGGCTACACCTTC. It encodes CASSPNTDNYGYTF.

This rearrangement joins TRBV7-2 to TRBJ2-1; D may be TRBD2 (6 bases). Germline CDR1 reads SGHTA; CDR2 reads FQGNSA. The CDR3 extends over 13 amino acids. Deletions cut 7 bases from V and 6 bases from J, with 13 bases between. CDR3 loop: CASKTARGNEQFF. The CDR3 nucleotides read TGTGCCAGCAAAACAGCGCGGGGCAATGAGCAGTTCTTC. Filled out from reference TRBV7-2 and TRBJ2-1, the complete variable domain reads GAGVSQSPSNKVTEKGKDVELRCDPISGHTALYWYRQSLGQGLEFLIYFQGNSAPDKSGLPSDRFSAERTGGSVSTLTIQRTQQEDSAVYLCASKTARGNEQFFGPGTRLTVL.

The chain recombines TRBV29-1 with TRBJ2-6, with D perhaps TRBD1 or TRBD2 (5 bases each). Looked up from germline, CDR1 is SQVTM and CDR2 is ANQGSEA. V was trimmed by 6 bases and J by 0 bases, leaving 12 bases between them. This CDR3 is 15 amino acids long. The CDR3 DNA sequence: TGCAGCGTAAGGGACGGTTACTCTGGGGCCAACGTCCTGACTTTC. It codes for CSVRDGYSGANVLTF.